Below are 20 T cell receptor beta chains sequenced from a single sample in a study of blood T cells in healthy people across ages. The second PCR ran about 6 to 12 cycles with a sample-barcoded 5' primer and J-beta primers. MiXCR, run by TCRdb on the 5' RACE reads, gives a single entry per CDR3 protein. This sample has about 1.5 million distinct CDR3 sequences, with roughly 40% found just once. Material: blood. These receptors all come from a woman aged 18-35 years in good health.

A word on this clonotype: A much larger clone lies a single base off, so this may be a read error. The chain has TRBV29-1 and TRBJ2-1; 7 bases are shared with TRBD2. Germline values: CDR1 SQVTM, CDR2 ANQGSEA. V lost 3 bases and J lost 2; bases outside the gene matches: 4. The CDR3 is made up of 14 amino acids. The CDR3 region has the DNA TGCAGCGTTGAGGATGGGACTACCTACAATGAGCAGTTCTTC. Translation gives CSVEDGTTYNEQFF.

Only one count was recorded for this clonotype. The chain couples TRBV9 to TRBJ1-1; weak D call: TRBD1 (5 bases). V lost 4 bases, J lost 3 bases, and 13 bases lay in between. CDR3 size: 14 residues. Germline CDR1 SGDLS, CDR2 YYNGEE. The CDR3 sequence is CASSPRDLYTEAFF. The CDR3 DNA is TGTGCCAGCAGCCCCCGGGACCTGTACACTGAAGCTTTCTTT.

The gene calls are TRBV20-1 and TRBJ1-1; TRBD1 might be the D (6 bases). This CDR3 is built from 12 residues. V shed 6 bases and J shed 1 base, with 9 bases lying between them. The germline gives CDR1 DFQATT, CDR2 SNEGSKA (reference sequence). The DNA for the CDR3 is TGCAGTGCAGAGGGACAGAACACTGAAGCTTTCTTT. Translating it yields CSAEGQNTEAFF.

The chain combines TRBV7-2 with TRBJ1-1; TRBD1 matches at 7 bases. This CDR3 contains 18 residues. The V gene's germline CDR1 is SGHTA and CDR2 FQGNSA. With 2 bases clipped from V and 0 bases from J, the junction kept 12 bases outside the gene matches. The CDR3 DNA sequence: TGTGCCAGCAGCTTAATAGTGGGGCAGGGGGGTGTGAACACTGAAGCTTTCTTT. Amino acid sequence: CASSLIVGQGGVNTEAFF.

V gene TRBV27 combines with J gene TRBJ1-1; a possible D gene is TRBD1 (5 bases). The germline CDR1 and CDR2 sequences are MNHEY and SMNVEV (reference sequence). CDR3 length: 16 amino acids. V shed 0 bases and J shed 5 bases, with 16 bases lying between them. The DNA for the CDR3 is TGTGCCAGCAGTTTATCGGGGGAAGGAAGGCTTACTGAAGCTTTCTTT. It codes for CASSLSGEGRLTEAFF.

This clonotype appeared a single time. The chain joins TRBV30 to TRBJ2-7; no reliable D call. CDR3 size: 14 residues. The germline CDR1 and CDR2 sequences are GTSNPN and SVGIG (reference sequence). V was shortened by 4 bases and J by 6 bases, with 19 bases between the two germline ends. CDR3 bases: TGTGCCTGGATGCTGGGCGGCCTATCGACCGAGCAGTACTTC. Protein sequence: CAWMLGGLSTEQYF.

A few counts support this clonotype. The V call is TRBV14, the J call TRBJ2-3; D possibly corresponds to TRBD2 (5 bases). Germline V gives CDR1 SGHDN, CDR2 FVKESK. This CDR3 comprises 13 residues. V lost 4 bases, J lost 5 bases, and 10 bases lay in between. CDR3 in amino acids: CASSPRTRDTQYF. CDR3 coding DNA: TGTGCCAGCAGCCCCCGGACTCGAGATACGCAGTATTTT.

Of note for this clonotype: This could be a read error, since a much larger clone is one nucleotide away. The chain recombines TRBV7-8 with TRBJ1-1; D perhaps matches TRBD1 (6 bases). Trimming took off 5 bases at V and 2 bases at J, with 12 bases between the two ends. CDR1 is SGHVS and CDR2 is FQNEAQ in the germline V gene. This CDR3 is built from 14 residues. The CDR3 bases are TGTGCCAGCAGCAAGAGGACAGCTAACACTGAAGCTTTCTTT. Protein: CASSKRTANTEAFF.

About this clonotype: No DNA is shown, since the ends of the CDR3 on it are uncertain; the CDR3 is the one TCRdb lists. This chain's CDR3 is CASSLEFGPGTDTQYF. The rearrangement links TRBV7-8 to TRBJ2-3; TRBD2, the D gene given by the table, was not confirmed from the DNA. Both ends counted, the CDR3 spans 16 residues. From germline, CDR1 is SGHVS and CDR2 FQNEAQ.

A single count supports this clonotype. The chain uses TRBV7-2 and TRBJ2-3; 14 bases line up with TRBD2. CDR3 length equals 15 residues. Germline V gene lookup returns CDR1 SGHTA and CDR2 FQGNSA. The trim removed 5 bases at V and 6 bases at J, leaving 4 bases unmatched. The DNA of the CDR3 is TGTGCCAGCAGCACCCGACTAGCGGGGGGGGATACGCAGTATTTT. Encoded protein: CASSTRLAGGDTQYF.

This clonotype has just a few counts. The chain links TRBV20-1 to TRBJ2-3, with 10 bases that match TRBD2. V was clipped by 0 bases and J by 5 bases; unmatched bases: 11. CDR1 is DFQATT and CDR2 is SNEGSKA in the germline V gene (reference sequence). The CDR3 length is 17 residues. The CDR3 DNA is TGCAGTGCTAGAGATTGGAAAAAGCGGGAGGGCCAAGATACGCAGTATTTT. Protein: CSARDWKKREGQDTQYF.

In this sample, this clonotype turned up once. This chain links TRBV4-1 with TRBJ2-7, with 10 bases matching TRBD2. Germline V lookup: CDR1 MGHRA, CDR2 YSYEKL. The CDR3 runs to 20 residues. The V gene end was trimmed by 0 bases and the J gene end by 7 bases; junction bases not matched to a gene: 21. CDR3 region: CASSQDGTSERGSRRNEQYF. CDR3 DNA: TGCGCCAGCAGCCAAGATGGGACTAGCGAGAGAGGAAGCCGAAGAAATGAGCAGTACTTC.

This clonotype was counted only a few times. This chain uses TRBV7-9 with TRBJ2-1; D tentatively reads TRBD1 or TRBD2 (5 bases each). Trimming took 5 bases from V and 6 from J, leaving 17 bases between them. This CDR3 region has 15 residues. Germline V lookup: CDR1 SEHNR, CDR2 FQNEAQ (reference sequence). The CDR3 nucleotides read TGTGCCAGCAGCCTCCTTAAGAGTGGGACCAATGAGCAGTTCTTC. Its translation: CASSLLKSGTNEQFF.

V gene TRBV7-8 combines with J gene TRBJ2-4; perhaps D is TRBD1 or TRBD2 (7 bases each). V was trimmed by 5 bases and J by 1 base, leaving 21 bases between them. CDR1 SGHVS and CDR2 FQNEAQ come from the germline V gene. The CDR3 spans 18 residues. CDR3: CASSGEGDRVYAKNIQYF. The DNA of the CDR3 is TGTGCCAGCAGCGGGGAGGGTGACAGGGTTTACGCCAAAAACATTCAGTACTTC.

The chain has TRBV7-2 and TRBJ2-3, with unresolved D. Germline CDR1 and CDR2: SGHTA and FQGNSA. V lost 6 bases and J 4 bases, leaving 8 bases between the germline ends. The CDR3 has 12 amino acids. The CDR3 loop is CASRQSADTQYF. The CDR3 nucleotides read TGTGCCAGCAGGCAGAGCGCAGATACGCAGTATTTT.

The CDR3 DNA sequence: TGTGCCAGCCGCCCCCAGAGGGCTGGGAATTCACCCCTCCACTTT. This codes for CASRPQRAGNSPLHF. The chain carries TRBV28 and TRBJ1-6; D is unresolved. The CDR3 contains 15 residues. The V gene lost 8 bases and the J gene lost 7 bases, with 18 bases spanning the gap. CDR1 and CDR2 from the germline V gene are MDHEN and SYDVKM. The variable domain in full, with the rest retrieved from reference TRBV28 and TRBJ1-6, is DVKVTQSSRYLVKRTGEKVFLECVQDMDHENMFWYRQDPGLGLRLIYFSYDVKMKEKGDIPEGYSVSREKKERFSLILESASTNQTSMYLCASRPQRAGNSPLHFGNGTRLTVT.

Only a few counts were recorded for this clonotype. The gene calls are TRBV4-1 and TRBJ2-7; weak D call: TRBD1 (5 bases). Germline V gene data show CDR1 as MGHRA and CDR2 as YSYEKL. V dropped 4 bases and J dropped 2 bases, with 15 bases sitting between them. This CDR3 is built from 15 residues. The CDR3 sequence: CASSPQRGRTYEQYF. Written as DNA, the CDR3 is TGCGCCAGCAGCCCCCAAAGGGGCAGAACCTACGAGCAGTACTTC.

The genes are TRBV28 and TRBJ2-1, with D unresolved. Trimming took 7 bases from V and 6 from J, leaving 19 bases between them. CDR1 and CDR2 from the germline V gene are MDHEN and SYDVKM. This CDR3 has 15 amino acids. In DNA, the CDR3 is TGTGCCAGCATCCCCCATGGTGGTAACAGCAATGAGCAGTTCTTC. Translated: CASIPHGGNSNEQFF.

The chain uses TRBV6-6 and TRBJ2-5; D possibly matches TRBD1 or TRBD2 (5 bases each). Trimming removed 4 bases at V and 4 bases at J, with 19 bases between. Germline V gene data show CDR1 as MNHNY and CDR2 as SVGAGI (reference sequence). The length of the CDR3 is 16 residues. The CDR3 spells CASSFRAVGGGETQYF. Here the CDR3 DNA reads TGTGCCAGCAGTTTCCGGGCTGTTGGGGGTGGAGAGACCCAGTACTTC.

This clonotype was observed a few times. This chain links TRBV30 with TRBJ2-5, with TRBD2 as a possible D gene (7 bases). Germline CDR1 and CDR2: GTSNPN and SVGIG (reference sequence). V lost 2 bases to trimming and J lost 12 bases, with 13 bases between them. CDR3 length equals 11 residues. The CDR3 DNA is TGTGCCTGGAGTAAAAGCGGGACAAAGTACTTC. It encodes CAWSKSGTKYF.